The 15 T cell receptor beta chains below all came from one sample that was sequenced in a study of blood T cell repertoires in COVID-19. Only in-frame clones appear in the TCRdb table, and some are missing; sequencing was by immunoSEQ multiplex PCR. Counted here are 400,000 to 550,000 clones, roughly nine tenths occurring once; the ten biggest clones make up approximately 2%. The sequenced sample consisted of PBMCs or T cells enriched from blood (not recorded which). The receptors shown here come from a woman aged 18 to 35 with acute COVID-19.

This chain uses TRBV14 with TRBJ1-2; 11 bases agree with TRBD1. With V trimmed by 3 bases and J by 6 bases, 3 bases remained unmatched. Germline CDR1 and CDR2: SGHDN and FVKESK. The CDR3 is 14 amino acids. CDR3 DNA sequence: TGTGCCAGCAGCCAGGGGACAGGGGGTAATGGCTACACCTTC. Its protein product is CASSQGTGGNGYTF.

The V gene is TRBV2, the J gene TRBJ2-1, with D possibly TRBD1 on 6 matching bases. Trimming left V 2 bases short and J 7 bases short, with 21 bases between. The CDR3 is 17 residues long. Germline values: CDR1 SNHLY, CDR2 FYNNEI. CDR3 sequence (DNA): TGTGCCAGCAGTGAAAGGGTTCTACAGGGTAGGTTGAATGAGCAGTTCTTC. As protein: CASSERVLQGRLNEQFF.

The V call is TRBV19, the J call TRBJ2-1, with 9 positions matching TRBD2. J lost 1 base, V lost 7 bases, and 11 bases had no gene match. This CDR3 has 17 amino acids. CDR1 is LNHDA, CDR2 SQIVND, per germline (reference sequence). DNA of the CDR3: TGTGCCAGTACCAATGGGTGGCGGGAGGGGTCCTACAATGAGCAGTTCTTC. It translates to CASTNGWREGSYNEQFF.

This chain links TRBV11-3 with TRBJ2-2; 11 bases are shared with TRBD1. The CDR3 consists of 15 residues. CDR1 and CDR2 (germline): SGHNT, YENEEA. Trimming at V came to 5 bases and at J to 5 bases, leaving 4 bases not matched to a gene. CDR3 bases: TGTGCCAGCAGCCAGGACAGGGGGCGAACCGGGGAGCTGTTTTTT. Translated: CASSQDRGRTGELFF.

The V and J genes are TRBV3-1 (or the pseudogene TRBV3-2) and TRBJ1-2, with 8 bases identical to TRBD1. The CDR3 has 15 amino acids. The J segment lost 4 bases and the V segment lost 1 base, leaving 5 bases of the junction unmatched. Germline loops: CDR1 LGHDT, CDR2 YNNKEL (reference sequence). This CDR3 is CASSQGSGGAYGYTF. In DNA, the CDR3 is TGTGCCAGCAGCCAAGGCTCAGGGGGCGCCTATGGCTACACCTTC.

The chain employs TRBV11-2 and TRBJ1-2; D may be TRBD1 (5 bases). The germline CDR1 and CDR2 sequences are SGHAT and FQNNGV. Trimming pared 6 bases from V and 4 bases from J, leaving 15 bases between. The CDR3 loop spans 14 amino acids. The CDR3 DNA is TGTGCCAGCAGAAACACGGCCCAGGGCTATGGCTACACCTTC. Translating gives CASRNTAQGYGYTF.

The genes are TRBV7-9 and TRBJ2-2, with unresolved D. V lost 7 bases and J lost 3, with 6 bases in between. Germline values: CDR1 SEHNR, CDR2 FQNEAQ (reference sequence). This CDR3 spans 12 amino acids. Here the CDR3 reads CASTSYTGELFF. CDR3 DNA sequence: TGTGCCAGCACGTCGTACACCGGGGAGCTGTTTTTT. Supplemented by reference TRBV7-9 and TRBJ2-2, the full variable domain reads DTGVSQNPRHKITKRGQNVTFRCDPISEHNRLYWYRQTLGQGPEFLTYFQNEAQLEKSRLLSDRFSAERPKGSFSTLEIQRTEQGDSAMYLCASTSYTGELFFGEGSRLTVL.

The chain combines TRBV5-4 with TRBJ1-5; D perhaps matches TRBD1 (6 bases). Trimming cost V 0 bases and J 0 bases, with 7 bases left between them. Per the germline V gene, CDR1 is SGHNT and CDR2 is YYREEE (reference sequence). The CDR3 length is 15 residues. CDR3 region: CASSLGTDSNQPQHF. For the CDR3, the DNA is TGTGCCAGCAGCTTGGGGACAGATAGCAATCAGCCCCAGCATTTT.

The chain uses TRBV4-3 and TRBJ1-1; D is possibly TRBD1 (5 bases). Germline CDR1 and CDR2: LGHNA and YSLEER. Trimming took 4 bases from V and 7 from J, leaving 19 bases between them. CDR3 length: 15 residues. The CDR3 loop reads CASSREGRGLIEAFF. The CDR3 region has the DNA TGCGCCAGCAGCCGAGAGGGAAGGGGACTAATTGAAGCTTTCTTT.

The CDR3: CASTPRGGTEAFF. The CDR3 DNA reads TGTGCCAGTACGCCAAGGGGCGGCACTGAAGCTTTCTTT. This sequence joins TRBV19 and TRBJ1-1; tentatively, D is TRBD1 (5 bases). Germline V lookup: CDR1 LNHDA, CDR2 SQIVND (reference sequence). Trimming pared 7 bases from V and 4 bases from J, leaving 13 bases between. This CDR3 is built from 13 residues.

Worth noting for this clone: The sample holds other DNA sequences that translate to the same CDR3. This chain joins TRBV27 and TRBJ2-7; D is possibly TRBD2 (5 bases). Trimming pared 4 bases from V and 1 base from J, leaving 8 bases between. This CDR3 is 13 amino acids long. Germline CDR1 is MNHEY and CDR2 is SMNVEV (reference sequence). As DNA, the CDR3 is TGTGCCAGCAGTTCCCGGGATTCCTACGAGCAGTACTTC. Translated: CASSSRDSYEQYF.

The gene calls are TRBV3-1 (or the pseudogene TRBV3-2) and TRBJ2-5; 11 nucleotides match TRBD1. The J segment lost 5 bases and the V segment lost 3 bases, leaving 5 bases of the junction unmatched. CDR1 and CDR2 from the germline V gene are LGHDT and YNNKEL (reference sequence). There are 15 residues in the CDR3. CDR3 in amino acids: CASSHGQGARETQYF. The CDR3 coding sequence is TGTGCCAGCAGCCACGGACAGGGGGCCAGGGAGACCCAGTACTTC.

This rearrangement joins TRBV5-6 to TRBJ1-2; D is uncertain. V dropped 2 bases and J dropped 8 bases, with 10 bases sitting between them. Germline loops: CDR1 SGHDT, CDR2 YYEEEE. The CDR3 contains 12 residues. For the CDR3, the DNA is TGTGCCAGCAGCTTCGAGTCGTCGGGCTACACCTTC. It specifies CASSFESSGYTF.

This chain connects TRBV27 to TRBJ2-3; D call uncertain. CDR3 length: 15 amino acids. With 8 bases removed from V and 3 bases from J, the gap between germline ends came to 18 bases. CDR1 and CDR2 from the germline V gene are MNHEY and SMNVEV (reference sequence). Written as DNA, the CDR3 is TGTGCCAGCGCTGAGCCTTGGCAGCGAACAGATACGCAGTATTTT. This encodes CASAEPWQRTDTQYF.

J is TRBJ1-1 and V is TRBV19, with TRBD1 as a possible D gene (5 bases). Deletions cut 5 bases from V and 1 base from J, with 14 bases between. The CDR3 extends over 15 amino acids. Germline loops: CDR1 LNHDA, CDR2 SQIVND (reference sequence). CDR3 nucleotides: TGTGCCAGTAGTCCGCGGGGGAGGGGGAACACTGAAGCTTTCTTT. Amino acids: CASSPRGRGNTEAFF.